A selection of T cell receptor beta chains follows, all from one sample in a study of early T cells in non-severe SARS-CoV-2 infection. TCRdb re-called the 5' RACE reads through MiXCR, storing one row per CDR3 protein. The top ten hold 4.2% of the sample, which has tens of thousands of distinct CDR3 sequences, around 8.4% seen once. The sequenced sample was whole blood. The source is an adult who was a healthcare worker with PCR-confirmed SARS-CoV-2 infection or an uninfected control (not recorded which). Each CDR3 is given with its conserved first and last residue. Each record gives: J gene, D gene, clone size, V gene, CDR3 DNA, CDR3 protein. The D gene is left open where the match is weak. The size entry is marked missing in some rows and otherwise reads once, few, many or a size class.

J: TRBJ1-5; D: -; size: many; V: TRBV19; DNA: TGTGCCAGTAGTATGCTAGGGGGACTTGCTCAGCCCCAGCATTTT; CDR3: CASSMLGGLAQPQHF
J: TRBJ1-5; D: TRBD1; size: many; V: TRBV7-8; DNA: TGTGCCAGCAGTCGACAGGGACGCAATCAGCCCCAGCATTTT; CDR3: CASSRQGRNQPQHF
J: TRBJ1-6; D: -; size: -; V: TRBV18; DNA: TGTGCCAGCTCACCAGAGACAGCCACCCTCCACTTT; CDR3: CASSPETATLHF
J: TRBJ2-7; D: TRBD2; size: many; V: TRBV20-1; DNA: TGCAGTGCTTTGGGTGAAAGCGGGAGGAACGAGCAGTACTTC; CDR3: CSALGESGRNEQYF
J: TRBJ2-7; D: TRBD2; size: many; V: TRBV7-9; DNA: TGTGCCAGCAGCTTAGCGGGGTACGCGGGAGGTGCCGGCGAGCAGTACTTC; CDR3: CASSLAGYAGGAGEQYF
J: TRBJ2-3; D: -; size: -; V: TRBV9; DNA: TGTGCCAGCAGCGTAGACACTCTTGGAAATACGCAGTATTTT; CDR3: CASSVDTLGNTQYF
J: TRBJ2-1; D: -; size: many; V: TRBV19; DNA: TGTGCCAGTGAACCACCCCTGTCCAATGAGCAGTTCTTC; CDR3: CASEPPLSNEQFF
J: TRBJ2-1; D: TRBD2; size: -; V: TRBV20-1; DNA: TGCAGTGCTGAACGACTAGCGGGAGTTGACAATGAGCAGTTCTTC; CDR3: CSAERLAGVDNEQFF
J: TRBJ2-7; D: -; size: -; V: TRBV5-1; DNA: TGCGCCAGCAGCCAATCCGGGATCCGGGGACACGAGCAGTACTTC; CDR3: CASSQSGIRGHEQYF
J: TRBJ1-2; D: TRBD1; size: many; V: TRBV7-8; DNA: TGTGCCAGCAGCTTAGGTCGGACAGGGGCAGGGTACACCTTC; CDR3: CASSLGRTGAGYTF
J: TRBJ2-1; D: -; size: many; V: TRBV2; DNA: TGTGCCAGCAGTCCAATAGGGATCTCGAACAATGAGCAGTTCTTC; CDR3: CASSPIGISNNEQFF
J: TRBJ2-5; D: -; size: -; V: TRBV2; DNA: TGTGCCAGCAGGATCGACAGCGCGGGGACCCAGTACTTC; CDR3: CASRIDSAGTQYF
J: TRBJ1-6; D: -; size: many; V: TRBV14; DNA: TGTGCCAGCAGCCAAGTGGGTGGCGGTAATTCACCCCTCCACTTT; CDR3: CASSQVGGGNSPLHF
J: TRBJ2-7; D: -; size: -; V: TRBV4-3; DNA: TGCGCCAGCAGCCAAGGTCTTAGTAGCGACGAGCAGTACTTC; CDR3: CASSQGLSSDEQYF
J: TRBJ2-7; D: TRBD1; size: -; V: TRBV10-3; DNA: TGTGCCATCAGCAGCCCGGGACAGGGGATCAAGCAGTACTTC; CDR3: CAISSPGQGIKQYF
J: TRBJ1-1; D: -; size: many; V: TRBV6-6; DNA: TGTGCCAGCAGTCCAAAGCCCGGACAGATGAACACTGAAGCTTTCTTT; CDR3: CASSPKPGQMNTEAFF
J: TRBJ2-1; D: TRBD2; size: many; V: TRBV7-2; DNA: TGTGCCAGCAGCCTAAGGACTAGCGGGAATGAGCAGTTCTTC; CDR3: CASSLRTSGNEQFF
J: TRBJ2-7; D: TRBD1; size: many; V: TRBV3-1; DNA: TGTGCCAGCAGCCAAGACAGGGGGACAGCCAGTCGTGGCGAGCAGTACTTC; CDR3: CASSQDRGTASRGEQYF
J: TRBJ1-5; D: -; size: once; V: TRBV11-2; DNA: TGTGCCAGCAGCACAGGACCGGTCGTGGGTCAGCCCCAGCATTTT; CDR3: CASSTGPVVGQPQHF
J: TRBJ1-1; D: -; size: many; V: TRBV12-3/TRBV12-4; DNA: TGTGCCAGCAGCTTCGGGGGCGGCACTGAAGCTTTCTTT; CDR3: CASSFGGGTEAFF
J: TRBJ1-1; D: -; size: many; V: TRBV29-1; DNA: TGCAGCGCCTCGACAGAACCAACAGGAAGCACTGAAGCTTTCTTT; CDR3: CSASTEPTGSTEAFF
J: TRBJ1-6; D: TRBD1; size: many; V: TRBV27; DNA: TGTGCCAGCAGTCTCAGACAGGGAAATTCACCCCTCCACTTT; CDR3: CASSLRQGNSPLHF
J: TRBJ2-1; D: TRBD2; size: many; V: TRBV12-3/TRBV12-4; DNA: TGTGCCAGCAGTGAGCCCGGGACTAGCGGGGCCAATGAGCAGTTCTTC; CDR3: CASSEPGTSGANEQFF
J: TRBJ1-3; D: -; size: many; V: TRBV2; DNA: TGTGCCAGCAGCGTTCAGGGCTTTGGAAACACCATATATTTT; CDR3: CASSVQGFGNTIYF
J: TRBJ2-3; D: -; size: many; V: TRBV29-1; DNA: TGCAGCGTGGCCCTCGACTTCATCACAGATACGCAGTATTTT; CDR3: CSVALDFITDTQYF
J: TRBJ1-1; D: TRBD1; size: few; V: TRBV20-1; DNA: TGCAGTGCTGGCGGGACAGAGAACACTGAAGCTTTCTTT; CDR3: CSAGGTENTEAFF
J: TRBJ2-1; D: -; size: many; V: TRBV3-1; DNA: TGTGCCAGCAGCCAAGATCGGCTCCGAGGCGATGAGCAGTTCTTC; CDR3: CASSQDRLRGDEQFF
J: TRBJ1-5; D: -; size: many; V: TRBV5-5; DNA: TGTGCCAGCAGCGCGGTCCAGGGGACGGATCAGCCCCAGCATTTT; CDR3: CASSAVQGTDQPQHF
J: TRBJ2-7; D: -; size: many; V: TRBV7-2; DNA: TGTGCCAGCAGCCGCCAATCAGCGGGCTACGAGCAGTACTTC; CDR3: CASSRQSAGYEQYF
J: TRBJ2-1; D: TRBD2; size: many; V: TRBV29-1; DNA: TGCAGCGTGCCCGGACTAGCGGGGGGCCGAGCTTACAATGAGCAGTTCTTC; CDR3: CSVPGLAGGRAYNEQFF
J: TRBJ1-1; D: -; size: many; V: TRBV18; DNA: TGTGCCAGCTCACCCCGTGTAGGGTCAAGGGACACTGAAGCTTTCTTT; CDR3: CASSPRVGSRDTEAFF